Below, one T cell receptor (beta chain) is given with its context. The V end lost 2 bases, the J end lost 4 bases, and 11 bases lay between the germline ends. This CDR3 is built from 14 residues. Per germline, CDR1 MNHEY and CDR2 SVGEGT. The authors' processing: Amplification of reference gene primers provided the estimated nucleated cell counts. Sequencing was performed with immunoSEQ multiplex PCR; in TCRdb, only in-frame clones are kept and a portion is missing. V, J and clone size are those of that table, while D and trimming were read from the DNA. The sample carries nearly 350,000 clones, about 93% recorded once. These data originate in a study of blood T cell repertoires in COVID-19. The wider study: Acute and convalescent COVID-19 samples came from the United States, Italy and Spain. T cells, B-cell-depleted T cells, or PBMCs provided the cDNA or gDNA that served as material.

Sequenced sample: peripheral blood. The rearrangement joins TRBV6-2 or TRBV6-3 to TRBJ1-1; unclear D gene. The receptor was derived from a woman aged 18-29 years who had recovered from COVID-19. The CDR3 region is CASSYAGYPTEAFF. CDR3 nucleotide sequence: TGTGCCAGCAGTTACGCAGGATACCCCACTGAAGCTTTCTTT.